Sequencing of this T cell receptor beta chain was carried out in a study of cytomegalovirus exposure and HLA in healthy donors. Study at large: The approximately 120 validation repertoires matched the 500 to 750 first-cohort repertoires in platform, a later analysis reported.

Using immunoSEQ multiplex PCR, the repertoire was profiled, and TCRdb retains in-frame clones only, with some absent. The table has over 200,000 clones, around four fifths seen once. Concerning this clone: Its specificity is not known.

These donors were members of the approximately 110-subject validation cohort, a group separate from the roughly 700-subject first cohort. The V end was cut by 8 bases, the J end by 4 bases, with 11 bases between. The CDR3 covers 12 residues. Per the germline V gene, CDR1 is SNHLY and CDR2 is FYNNEI. Overall study findings and caveats: The study put some 150 TCR beta chains on its list as cytomegalovirus-associated. In vitro experiments confirmed that three CMV-associated chains were specific for CMV antigens.

This sequence originates from a young woman in good health and CMV-seronegative. The J gene is TRBJ1-2, the V gene TRBV2, with D hard to call. Specimen: PBMCs. This CDR3 is CASGRDGYGYTF. In DNA, the CDR3 is TGTGCCAGCGGGAGAGACGGCTATGGCTACACCTTC.